This TCR beta chain stems from a study of beta chain features in type 1 diabetes. The study's findings and limits: Moderate but significant shortening of TCRB CDR3s was recorded in all four CD4+ subsets from Type 1 diabetes patients.

Every donor had blood drawn once into heparin, approximately 120 mL on average. The ends were cut back, 4 bases at V and 10 bases at J, with 20 bases in the middle. Per the germline V gene, CDR1 is LGHNA and CDR2 is YSLEER. This CDR3 spans 15 amino acids. With respect to this clone: Its antigen is unidentified.

The isolated RNA, all of it, was reverse transcribed, so expressed TCRB transcripts were what got sequenced. Clones were sequenced by immunoSEQ multiplex PCR, and TCRdb holds only the in-frame ones, with some missing. This sample carries hundreds of thousands of clones, around 15% of them seen once, and the ten largest clones take roughly 0.04%. Specimen: naive CD4+ T cells from blood. The clonotype comes from a man between 18 and 35 years old with type 1 diabetes. This sequence joins TRBV4-3 and TRBJ2-1; D ambiguous. Here the CDR3 DNA reads TGCGCCAGCAGCCCTTCGGCGACACTCATCGGGGAGCAGTTCTTC. This codes for CASSPSATLIGEQFF.